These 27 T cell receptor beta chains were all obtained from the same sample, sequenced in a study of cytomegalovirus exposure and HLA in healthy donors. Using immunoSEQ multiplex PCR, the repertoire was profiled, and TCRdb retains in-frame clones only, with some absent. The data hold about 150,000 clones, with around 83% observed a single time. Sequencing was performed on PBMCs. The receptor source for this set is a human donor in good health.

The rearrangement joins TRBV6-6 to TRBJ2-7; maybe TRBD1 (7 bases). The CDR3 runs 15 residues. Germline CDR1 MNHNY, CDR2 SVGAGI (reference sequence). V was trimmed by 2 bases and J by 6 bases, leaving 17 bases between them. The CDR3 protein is CASSYGGGRISEQYF. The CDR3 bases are TGTGCCAGCAGTTACGGAGGGGGCAGAATAAGCGAGCAGTACTTC.

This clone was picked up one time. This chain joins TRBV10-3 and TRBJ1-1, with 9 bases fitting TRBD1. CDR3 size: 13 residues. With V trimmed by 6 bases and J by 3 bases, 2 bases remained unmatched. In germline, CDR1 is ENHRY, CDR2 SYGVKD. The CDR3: CAIRGDRDTEAFF. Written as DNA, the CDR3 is TGTGCCATCAGAGGGGACAGGGACACTGAAGCTTTCTTT.

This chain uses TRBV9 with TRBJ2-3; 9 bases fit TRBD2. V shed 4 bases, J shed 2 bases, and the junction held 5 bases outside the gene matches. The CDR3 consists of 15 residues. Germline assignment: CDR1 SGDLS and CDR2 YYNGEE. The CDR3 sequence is CASSSLAGNTDTQYF. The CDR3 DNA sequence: TGTGCCAGCAGCTCCCTAGCGGGGAACACAGATACGCAGTATTTT.

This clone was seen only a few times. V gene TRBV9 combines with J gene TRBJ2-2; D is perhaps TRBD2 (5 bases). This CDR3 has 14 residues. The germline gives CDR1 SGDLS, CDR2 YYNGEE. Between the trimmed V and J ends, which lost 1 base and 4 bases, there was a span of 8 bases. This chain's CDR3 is CASSVLAVTGELFF. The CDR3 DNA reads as TGTGCCAGCAGCGTACTAGCCGTCACCGGGGAGCTGTTTTTT.

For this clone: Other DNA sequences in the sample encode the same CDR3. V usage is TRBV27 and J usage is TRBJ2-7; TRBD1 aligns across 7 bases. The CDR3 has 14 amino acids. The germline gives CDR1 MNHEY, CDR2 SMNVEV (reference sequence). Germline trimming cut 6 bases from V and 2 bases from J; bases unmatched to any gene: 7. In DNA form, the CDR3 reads TGTGCCAGCAGGGGAGCAGGGGGTGCCTACGAGCAGTACTTC. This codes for CASRGAGGAYEQYF.

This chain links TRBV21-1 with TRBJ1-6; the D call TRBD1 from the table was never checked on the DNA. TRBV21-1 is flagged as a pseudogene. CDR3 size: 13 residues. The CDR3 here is CASARTWNSPLHF. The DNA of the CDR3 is TGTGCCAGCGCCAGGACATGGAATTCACCCCTCCACTTT.

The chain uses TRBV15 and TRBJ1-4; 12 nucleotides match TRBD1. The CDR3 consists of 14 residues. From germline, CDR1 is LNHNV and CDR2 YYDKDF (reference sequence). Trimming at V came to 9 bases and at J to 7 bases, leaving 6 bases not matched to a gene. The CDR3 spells CATGRDRGLEKLFF. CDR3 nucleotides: TGTGCCACTGGCCGGGACAGGGGGCTTGAAAAACTGTTTTTT.

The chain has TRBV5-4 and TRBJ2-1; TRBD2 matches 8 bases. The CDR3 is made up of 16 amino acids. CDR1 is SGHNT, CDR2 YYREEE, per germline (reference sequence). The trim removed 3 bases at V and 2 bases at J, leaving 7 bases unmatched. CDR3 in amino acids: CASSSGLALTYNEQFF. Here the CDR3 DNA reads TGTGCCAGCAGCTCAGGACTAGCTTTAACCTACAATGAGCAGTTCTTC.

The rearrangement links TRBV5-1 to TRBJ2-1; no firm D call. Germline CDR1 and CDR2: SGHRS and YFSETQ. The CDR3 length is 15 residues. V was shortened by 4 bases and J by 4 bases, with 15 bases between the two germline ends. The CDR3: CASSEEARSYNEQFF. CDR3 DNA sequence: TGCGCCAGCAGCGAAGAGGCCCGTAGTTACAATGAGCAGTTCTTC.

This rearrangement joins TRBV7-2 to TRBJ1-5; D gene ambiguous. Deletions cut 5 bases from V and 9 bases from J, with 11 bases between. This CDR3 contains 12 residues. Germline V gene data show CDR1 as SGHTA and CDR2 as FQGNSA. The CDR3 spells CASSPDGGPQHF. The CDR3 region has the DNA TGTGCCAGCAGCCCGGACGGAGGGCCCCAGCATTTT.

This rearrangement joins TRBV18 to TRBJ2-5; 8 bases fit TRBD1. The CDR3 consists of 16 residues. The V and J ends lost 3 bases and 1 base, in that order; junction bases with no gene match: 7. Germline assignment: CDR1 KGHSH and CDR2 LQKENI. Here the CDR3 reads CASSPSGGTPQETQYF. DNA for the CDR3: TGTGCCAGCTCACCGTCAGGGGGCACCCCCCAAGAGACCCAGTACTTC. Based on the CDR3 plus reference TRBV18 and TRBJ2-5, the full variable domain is NAGVMQNPRHLVRRRGQEARLRCSPMKGHSHVYWYRQLPEEGLKFMVYLQKENIIDESGMPKERFSAEFPKEGPSILRIQQVVRGDSAAYFCASSPSGGTPQETQYFGPGTRLLVL.

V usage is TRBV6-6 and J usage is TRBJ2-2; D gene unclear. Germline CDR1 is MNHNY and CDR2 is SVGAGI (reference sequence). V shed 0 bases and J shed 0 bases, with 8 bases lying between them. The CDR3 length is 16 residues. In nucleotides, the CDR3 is TGTGCCAGCAGTTACTCGAGGAGCGCGAACACCGGGGAGCTGTTTTTT. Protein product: CASSYSRSANTGELFF.

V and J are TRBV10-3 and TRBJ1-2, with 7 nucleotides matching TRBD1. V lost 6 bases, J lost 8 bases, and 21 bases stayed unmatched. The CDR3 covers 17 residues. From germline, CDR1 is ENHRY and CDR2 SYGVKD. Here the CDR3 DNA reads TGTGCCATCAGCACCCACCTACACAGGGGCCTTTTGGGGGGCTACACCTTC. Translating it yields CAISTHLHRGLLGGYTF.

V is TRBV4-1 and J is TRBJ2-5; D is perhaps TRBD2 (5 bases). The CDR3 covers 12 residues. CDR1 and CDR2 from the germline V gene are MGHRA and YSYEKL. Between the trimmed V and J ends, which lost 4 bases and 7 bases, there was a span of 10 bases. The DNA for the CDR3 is TGCGCCAGCAGCCCAGCCGCGGGGACCCAGTACTTC. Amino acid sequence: CASSPAAGTQYF.

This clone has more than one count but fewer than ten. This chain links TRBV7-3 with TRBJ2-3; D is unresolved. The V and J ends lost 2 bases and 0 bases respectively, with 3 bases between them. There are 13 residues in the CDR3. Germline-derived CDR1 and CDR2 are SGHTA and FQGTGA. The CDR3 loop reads CASSLLSTDTQYF. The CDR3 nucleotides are TGTGCCAGCAGCTTACTAAGCACAGATACGCAGTATTTT.

This CDR3 reads CASSQYQGTQYF. CDR3 DNA: TGTGCCAGCAGTCAATATCAGGGGACCCAGTACTTC. This chain connects TRBV6-6 to TRBJ2-5, with a possible D match to TRBD1 (5 bases). The germline CDR1 and CDR2 sequences are MNHNY and SVGAGI (reference sequence). The CDR3 loop spans 12 amino acids. The V end was cut by 5 bases, the J end by 7 bases, with 11 bases between.

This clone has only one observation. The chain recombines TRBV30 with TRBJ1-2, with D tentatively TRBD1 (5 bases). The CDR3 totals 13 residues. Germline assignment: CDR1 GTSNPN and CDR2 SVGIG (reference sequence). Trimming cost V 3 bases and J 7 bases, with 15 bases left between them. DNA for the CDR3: TGTGCCTGGAGAAGGGGAGGACTAAGTGGCTACACCTTC. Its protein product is CAWRRGGLSGYTF.

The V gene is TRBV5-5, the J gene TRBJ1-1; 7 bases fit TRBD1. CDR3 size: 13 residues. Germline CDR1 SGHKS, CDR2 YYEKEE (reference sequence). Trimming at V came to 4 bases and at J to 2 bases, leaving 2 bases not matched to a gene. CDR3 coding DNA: TGTGCCAGCAGCCGGACAGGTAACACTGAAGCTTTCTTT. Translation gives CASSRTGNTEAFF.

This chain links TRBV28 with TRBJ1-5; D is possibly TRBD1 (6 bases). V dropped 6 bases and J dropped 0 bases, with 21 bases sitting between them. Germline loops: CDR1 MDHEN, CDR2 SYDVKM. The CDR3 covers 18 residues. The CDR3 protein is CASSPPKQGRSSNQPQHF. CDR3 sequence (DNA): TGTGCCAGCAGCCCCCCCAAACAGGGACGGTCTAGCAATCAGCCCCAGCATTTT.

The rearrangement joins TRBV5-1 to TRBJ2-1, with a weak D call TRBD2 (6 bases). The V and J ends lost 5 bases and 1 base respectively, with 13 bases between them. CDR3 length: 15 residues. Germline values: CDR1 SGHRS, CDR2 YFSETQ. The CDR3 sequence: CASRAPGLSYNEQFF. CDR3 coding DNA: TGCGCCAGCAGGGCACCGGGACTGTCCTACAATGAGCAGTTCTTC. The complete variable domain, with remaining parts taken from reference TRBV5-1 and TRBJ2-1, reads KAGVTQTPRYLIKTRGQQVTLSCSPISGHRSVSWYQQTPGQGLQFLFEYFSETQRNKGNFPGRFSGRQFSNSRSEMNVSTLELGDSALYLCASRAPGLSYNEQFFGPGTRLTVL.

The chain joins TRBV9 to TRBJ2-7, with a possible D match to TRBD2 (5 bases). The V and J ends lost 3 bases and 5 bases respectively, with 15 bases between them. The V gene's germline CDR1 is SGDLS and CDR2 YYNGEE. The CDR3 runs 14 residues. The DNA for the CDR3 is TGTGCCAGCAGCGCAACCGGAGGACGCCACGAGCAGTACTTC. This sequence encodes CASSATGGRHEQYF.

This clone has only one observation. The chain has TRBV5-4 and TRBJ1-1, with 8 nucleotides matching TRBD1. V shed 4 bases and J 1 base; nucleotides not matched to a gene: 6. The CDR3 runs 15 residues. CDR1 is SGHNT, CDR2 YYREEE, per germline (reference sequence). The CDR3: CASSPAGTGNTEAFF. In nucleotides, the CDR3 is TGTGCCAGCAGCCCGGCCGGGACAGGGAACACTGAAGCTTTCTTT.

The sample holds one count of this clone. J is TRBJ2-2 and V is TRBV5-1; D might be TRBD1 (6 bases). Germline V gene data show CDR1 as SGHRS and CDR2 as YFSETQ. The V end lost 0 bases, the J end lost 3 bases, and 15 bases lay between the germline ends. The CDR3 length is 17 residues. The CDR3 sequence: CASSLGRGSDDTGELFF. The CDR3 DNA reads TGCGCCAGCAGCTTGGGCAGGGGATCGGATGACACCGGGGAGCTGTTTTTT.

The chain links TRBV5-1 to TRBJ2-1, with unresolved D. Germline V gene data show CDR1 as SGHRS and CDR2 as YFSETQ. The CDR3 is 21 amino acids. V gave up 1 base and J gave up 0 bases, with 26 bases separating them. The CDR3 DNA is TGCGCCAGCAGCTTGAGTGTCAGGCCGGTTACAACACCGAACTCCTACAATGAGCAGTTCTTC. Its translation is CASSLSVRPVTTPNSYNEQFF.

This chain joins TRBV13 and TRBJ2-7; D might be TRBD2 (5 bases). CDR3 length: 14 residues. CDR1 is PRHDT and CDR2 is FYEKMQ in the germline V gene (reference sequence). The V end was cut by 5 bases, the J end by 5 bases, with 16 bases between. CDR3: CASSDIMGSNEQYF. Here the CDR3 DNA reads TGTGCCAGCAGCGATATAATGGGGAGTAACGAGCAGTACTTC.

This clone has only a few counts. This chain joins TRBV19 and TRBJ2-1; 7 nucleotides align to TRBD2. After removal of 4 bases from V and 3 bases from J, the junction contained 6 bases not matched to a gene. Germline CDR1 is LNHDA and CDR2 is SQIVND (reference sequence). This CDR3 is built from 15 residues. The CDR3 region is CASSNRPGGYNEQFF. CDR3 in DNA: TGTGCCAGTAGTAATCGGCCGGGAGGCTACAATGAGCAGTTCTTC.

The CDR3 region is CASSLAAGTGNTEAFF. CDR3 in DNA: TGTGCCAGCAGCCTTGCCGCCGGGACAGGGAACACTGAAGCTTTCTTT. The chain couples TRBV27 to TRBJ1-1; the match to TRBD1 covers 8 bases. CDR3 size: 16 residues. Trimming took 6 bases from V and 1 from J; bases not matched to a gene: 10. CDR1 and CDR2 (germline): MNHEY, SMNVEV (reference sequence).